The present entry profiles one T cell receptor beta chain with its context. Its specificity is unknown. A read error may be the cause here, since a much bigger clone is one base away. They got blood RNA out of unsorted whole blood and also pulled out germline DNA. None of the patients had received treatment, and all had chronic HBV infection. Before the surgical procedure, approximately 4 milliliters of peripheral blood were collected. Constant-region priming of approximately 500 ng total RNA yielded TCR beta cDNA. Researchers made the TCR beta libraries by running three nested multiplex PCR rounds with slightly modified ARM-PCR. The first two PCR rounds, roughly 11 cycles each, used TRBV1-TRBV30 forward primers and a C-beta reverse primer. TCRdb called the multiplex PCR reads again in MiXCR, with one record for every CDR3 protein. The table lists fewer than 350,000 distinct CDR3 sequences, approximately 60% of them singletons, with about 9.4% in the top ten.

Germline V gives CDR1 MDHEN, CDR2 SYDVKM. CDR3 length: 11 residues. The data derive from a study of tumor-infiltrating lymphocytes in primary liver carcinoma. Study-wide results and caveats: Blood trailed tumors significantly in top-250-clone fraction (p = 0.039). The overlap of tumor-adjacent and tumor-blood pairs was smaller than that of tumor region pairs.

The receptor was derived from a man in his forties with primary liver carcinoma and hepatitis B virus infection. What was sequenced was peripheral blood. The V call is TRBV28, the J call TRBJ2-7; D gene ambiguous. CDR3 residues: CASSFGSFCIF. CDR3 in DNA: TGTGCCAGCAGTTTCGGGTCTTTTTGCATCTTC.